This TCR beta chain was found in a study of long-term antiretroviral therapy in people with HIV. General observations from the study: CDR3 length ranges were narrower in HIV repertoires than in controls. ART adherence, viral resistance and therapy changes were not recorded.

At least one PBMC sample before ART and at least two after were required. For this clone: What it binds is unknown.

CDR3 size: 14 residues. The germline V and J ends were trimmed by 6 bases and 1 base, with 15 bases remaining between them. CDR1 and CDR2 (germline): SQVTM, ANQGSEA. Survey-level immunoSEQ v3.0 assays were run. The method was immunoSEQ multiplex PCR; TCRdb's version includes in-frame clones alone and lacks a portion of them. The sample carries 13,000 to 15,000 clones, roughly 80% recorded once. V usage is TRBV29-1 and J usage is TRBJ1-1; tentatively, D is TRBD1 (6 bases). The receptor's source is a man aged 35 to 55 with HIV. Sequencing used unsorted PBMCs, obtained 3.2 years before starting antiretroviral therapy. This CDR3 reads CSVVPGHWNTEAFF. The CDR3 DNA reads TGCAGCGTGGTGCCGGGACATTGGAACACTGAAGCTTTCTTT. Full variable domain (outside the CDR3, taken from reference TRBV29-1 and TRBJ1-1): SAVISQKPSRDICQRGTSLTIQCQVDSQVTMMFWYRQQPGQSLTLIATANQGSEATYESGFVIDKFPISRPNLTFSTLTVSNMSPEDSSIYLCSVVPGHWNTEAFFGQGTRLTVV.